A single sample is the source of the 27 T cell receptor beta chains below, sequenced in a study of blood T cell repertoires in COVID-19. Clones were sequenced by immunoSEQ multiplex PCR, and TCRdb holds only the in-frame ones, with some missing. This sample has a few hundred thousand clones; 89% occur once, and the top ten carry 2.5% to 3.5%. The source material was PBMCs or T cells enriched from blood (not recorded which). These receptors were taken from a woman aged 45-59 years who had been exposed to COVID-19.

This clone appeared once. This rearrangement joins TRBV19 to TRBJ1-2; D is unclear. V shed 1 base and J shed 4 bases, with 10 bases lying between them. CDR1 is LNHDA, CDR2 SQIVND, per germline (reference sequence). The CDR3 runs to 14 residues. The CDR3 spells CASSIGGGPYGYTF. CDR3 DNA sequence: TGTGCCAGTAGTATAGGCGGCGGGCCCTATGGCTACACCTTC.

The chain links TRBV6-5 to TRBJ1-4, with D perhaps matching TRBD1 (5 bases). Looked up from germline, CDR1 is MNHEY and CDR2 is SVGAGI. The CDR3 loop spans 15 amino acids. V was pared by 0 bases and J by 2 bases, with 7 bases between. The CDR3 spells CASSYSGGTNEKLFF. CDR3 nucleotides: TGTGCCAGCAGTTACTCTGGGGGGACTAATGAAAAACTGTTTTTT.

The chain couples TRBV6-4 to TRBJ2-2; D might be TRBD2 (6 bases). In germline, CDR1 is MRHNA, CDR2 SNTAGT. The CDR3 runs 14 residues. The V and J ends lost 4 bases and 6 bases respectively, with 12 bases between them. Written as DNA, the CDR3 is TGTGCCAGCAGTGGGGACTTCAGGGCCGGGGAGCTGTTTTTT. It specifies CASSGDFRAGELFF.

This chain connects TRBV9 to TRBJ2-5; 8 bases fit TRBD1. The CDR3 runs 15 residues. Looked up from germline, CDR1 is SGDLS and CDR2 is YYNGEE. V trimming: 3 bases; J trimming: 5 bases; junction bases outside the gene matches: 9. The CDR3 DNA sequence: TGTGCCAGCAGCGGGGGACAGGTTATCTACGAGACCCAGTACTTC. It encodes CASSGGQVIYETQYF.

The chain couples TRBV7-8 to TRBJ2-1; D uncertain. Trimming cost V 0 bases and J 0 bases, with 15 bases left between them. CDR3 size: 18 residues. CDR1 and CDR2 (germline): SGHVS, FQNEAQ. The chain's CDR3 is CASSLARSEFSSYNEQFF. In nucleotides, the CDR3 is TGTGCCAGCAGCTTAGCGAGGTCAGAATTTAGCTCCTACAATGAGCAGTTCTTC.

The chain joins TRBV18 to TRBJ2-1; perhaps TRBD2 as D (6 bases). From germline, CDR1 is KGHSH and CDR2 LQKENI. The CDR3 is 12 amino acids. Between the trimmed V and J ends, which lost 2 bases and 7 bases, there was a span of 6 bases. DNA for the CDR3: TGTGCCAGCTCACCAAGCGGGAATGAGCAGTTCTTC. It yields the protein CASSPSGNEQFF.

The J gene is TRBJ1-1, the V gene TRBV9; D ambiguous. The ends were cut back, 0 bases at V and 0 bases at J, with 9 bases in the middle. The CDR3 is 15 amino acids. Germline CDR1 and CDR2: SGDLS and YYNGEE. The CDR3 nucleotides are TGTGCCAGCAGCGTAGACCCGGGGATGAACACTGAAGCTTTCTTT. Its protein is CASSVDPGMNTEAFF.

The chain links TRBV5-1 to TRBJ2-3; no clear D gene. Germline-derived CDR1 and CDR2 are SGHRS and YFSETQ. V was shortened by 2 bases and J by 6 bases, with 13 bases between the two germline ends. CDR3 length equals 14 residues. The CDR3 region is CASSFNTPGDTQYF. Here the CDR3 DNA reads TGCGCCAGCAGCTTCAATACTCCCGGGGATACGCAGTATTTT.

The genes are TRBV11-3 and TRBJ2-2, with 9 bases identical to TRBD1. Trimming removed 2 bases from V and 4 bases from J; junction bases left unmatched: 8. There are 17 residues in the CDR3. The V gene's germline CDR1 is SGHNT and CDR2 YENEEA. CDR3 region: CASSLYPRDRVTGELFF. As DNA, the CDR3 is TGTGCCAGCAGCTTATACCCCCGGGACAGGGTCACCGGGGAGCTGTTTTTT.

The chain carries TRBV2 and TRBJ2-3; TRBD1 might be the D (5 bases). The germline V gene encodes CDR1 SNHLY and CDR2 FYNNEI. This CDR3 has 15 residues. Trimming stripped 5 bases from V and 2 bases from J, with 14 bases between. DNA for the CDR3: TGTGCCAGCAGTCTACAGGAGACTTACACAGATACGCAGTATTTT. Translating gives CASSLQETYTDTQYF.

This chain joins TRBV5-1 and TRBJ2-7; 13 bases match TRBD2. With 0 bases clipped from V and 2 bases from J, the junction kept 5 bases outside the gene matches. The length of the CDR3 is 17 residues. Germline-derived CDR1 and CDR2 are SGHRS and YFSETQ. The CDR3 sequence is CASSLESGTSGAYEQYF. CDR3 sequence (DNA): TGCGCCAGCAGCTTGGAAAGTGGGACTAGCGGGGCCTACGAGCAGTACTTC.

V and J are TRBV4-1 and TRBJ2-5; no reliable D call. Per the germline V gene, CDR1 is MGHRA and CDR2 is YSYEKL. Trimming took 3 bases from V and 2 from J, leaving 16 bases between them. The length of the CDR3 is 16 residues. DNA for the CDR3: TGCGCCAGCAGCCAGTCCTGGAGTACACCACAAGAGACCCAGTACTTC. This codes for CASSQSWSTPQETQYF.

This clone was seen a single time. The rearrangement uses TRBV11-3 and TRBJ1-1, with 8 nucleotides matching TRBD1. The CDR3 runs to 11 residues. Germline V gene data show CDR1 as SGHNT and CDR2 as YENEEA. Unmatched junction bases numbered 5, after V lost 4 bases and J lost 13 bases. CDR3 sequence (DNA): TGTGCCAGCAGCTCGACAGGGGTAGTTTTCTTT. It encodes CASSSTGVVFF.

The rearrangement joins TRBV18 to TRBJ2-2; D is unclear. The V and J ends lost 2 bases and 3 bases respectively, with 4 bases between them. The CDR3 is 13 amino acids. Germline V lookup: CDR1 KGHSH, CDR2 LQKENI. CDR3 region: CASSPDYTGELFF. The CDR3 region has the DNA TGTGCCAGCTCACCAGACTACACCGGGGAGCTGTTTTTT.

The chain has TRBV2 and TRBJ1-5, with TRBD1 matching 9 bases. V lost 6 bases and J lost 2; bases outside the gene matches: 5. The CDR3 consists of 15 residues. Germline CDR1 is SNHLY and CDR2 is FYNNEI. Written as DNA, the CDR3 is TGTGCCAGCAGGAACGACAGGGGGGGCAATCAGCCCCAGCATTTT. Translation gives CASRNDRGGNQPQHF.

The J gene is TRBJ1-2, the V gene TRBV28; 8 bases fit TRBD1. This CDR3 comprises 11 residues. CDR1 and CDR2 from the germline V gene are MDHEN and SYDVKM. V lost 10 bases, J lost 14 bases, and 12 bases stayed unmatched. The CDR3 loop reads CAISRDRRYTF. The CDR3 DNA follows: TGTGCCATATCCCGGGACAGGCGTTATACCTTC.

This rearrangement joins TRBV19 to TRBJ2-7, with 8 bases identical to TRBD1. The CDR3 covers 14 residues. Germline V gives CDR1 LNHDA, CDR2 SQIVND (reference sequence). The V gene end was trimmed by 6 bases and the J gene end by 1 base; junction bases not matched to a gene: 5. The CDR3 reads CASSPQGVSYEQYF. The CDR3 region has the DNA TGTGCCAGTAGCCCACAGGGGGTGTCCTACGAGCAGTACTTC.

The chain joins TRBV7-2 to TRBJ2-7; 8 bases align to TRBD2. The CDR3 length is 15 residues. The J segment lost 2 bases and the V segment lost 5 bases, leaving 8 bases of the junction unmatched. Per germline, CDR1 SGHTA and CDR2 FQGNSA. The CDR3 region has the DNA TGTGCCAGCAGCACCGCCACTAGCGGCCCCTACGAGCAGTACTTC. It codes for CASSTATSGPYEQYF.

The J gene is TRBJ2-7, the V gene TRBV4-2; TRBD1 matches 9 bases. V was pared by 2 bases and J by 3 bases, with 5 bases of the junction left unmatched. Germline V lookup: CDR1 LGHNA, CDR2 YNFKEQ. The CDR3 extends over 15 amino acids. CDR3 nucleotides: TGTGCCAGCAGCCAAACAACGACAGGGGGCTACGAGCAGTACTTC. Protein product: CASSQTTTGGYEQYF.

The gene calls are TRBV10-3 and TRBJ1-1, with D perhaps TRBD1 (5 bases). Germline V CDR1 and CDR2: ENHRY, SYGVKD. The CDR3 has 17 residues. The germline V and J ends were trimmed by 5 bases and 0 bases, with 19 bases remaining between them. In nucleotides, the CDR3 is TGTGCCATCAGTAGCTCCTTTATGACAGCCATGAACACTGAAGCTTTCTTT. The encoded protein is CAISSSFMTAMNTEAFF.

The CDR3 DNA follows: TGCGCCAGCAGCTCAATTGGGAGTTCAAATGAAAAACTGTTTTTT. Protein: CASSSIGSSNEKLFF. V is TRBV5-1 and J is TRBJ1-4; D remains unclear. CDR3 length: 15 residues. The germline V and J ends were trimmed by 3 bases and 5 bases, with 14 bases remaining between them. Per germline, CDR1 SGHRS and CDR2 YFSETQ.

The V and J genes are TRBV5-8 and TRBJ1-2; D uncertain. The germline CDR1 and CDR2 sequences are SGHTS and YDEGEE. This CDR3 region has 12 residues. The V end lost 1 base, the J end lost 8 bases, and 9 bases lay between the germline ends. The CDR3 DNA follows: TGTGCCAGCAGCTTGAATTTGAGGGGCTACACCTTC. Amino acids: CASSLNLRGYTF.

This clone was counted a few times. V usage is TRBV4-1 and J usage is TRBJ1-6, with D possibly being TRBD1 (5 bases). This CDR3 is built from 15 residues. Trimming left V 3 bases short and J 10 bases short, with 16 bases between. CDR1 MGHRA and CDR2 YSYEKL come from the germline V gene. The CDR3 DNA reads TGCGCCAGCAGCCAGAGCCAGGGACTCGGCTCACCCCTCCACTTT. This gives the protein CASSQSQGLGSPLHF.

This sequence joins TRBV11-2 and TRBJ2-5; 7 bases are a match to TRBD1. CDR1 and CDR2 (germline): SGHAT, FQNNGV. With V trimmed by 5 bases and J by 2 bases, 11 bases remained unmatched. The CDR3 spans 16 residues. This CDR3 is CASSRNSGQIQETQYF. In DNA form, the CDR3 reads TGTGCCAGCAGCCGCAATTCGGGACAGATACAAGAGACCCAGTACTTC.

The J gene is TRBJ1-5, the V gene TRBV28; D unclear. The germline V and J ends were trimmed by 4 bases and 9 bases, with 10 bases remaining between them. CDR1 MDHEN and CDR2 SYDVKM come from the germline V gene. The CDR3 has 12 amino acids. CDR3 loop: CASSWRVWPQHF. CDR3 bases: TGTGCCAGCAGTTGGAGGGTCTGGCCCCAGCATTTT.

The J gene is TRBJ1-5, the V gene TRBV21-1; the table assigns TRBD1, which was not confirmed against the DNA. TRBV21-1 is described as a pseudogene. This CDR3 spans 18 amino acids. The CDR3 sequence is CASSRRDRGHFSNQPQHF. The CDR3 DNA follows: TGTGCCAGCAGCAGAAGGGACAGGGGGCACTTTAGCAATCAGCCCCAGCATTTT.

This clone appeared a few times. V and J are TRBV7-8 and TRBJ2-5; 8 nucleotides match TRBD1. Germline CDR1 reads SGHVS; CDR2 reads FQNEAQ. The CDR3 runs 16 residues. V was clipped by 1 base and J by 2 bases; unmatched bases: 6. As DNA, the CDR3 is TGTGCCAGCAGCTTAGATCGGAGGGACAGGCAAGAGACCCAGTACTTC. It translates to CASSLDRRDRQETQYF. Filled out from reference TRBV7-8 and TRBJ2-5, the complete variable domain reads GAGVSQSPRYKVAKRGQDVALRCDPISGHVSLFWYQQALGQGPEFLTYFQNEAQLDKSGLPSDRFFAERPEGSVSTLKIQRTQQEDSAVYLCASSLDRRDRQETQYFGPGTRLLVL.